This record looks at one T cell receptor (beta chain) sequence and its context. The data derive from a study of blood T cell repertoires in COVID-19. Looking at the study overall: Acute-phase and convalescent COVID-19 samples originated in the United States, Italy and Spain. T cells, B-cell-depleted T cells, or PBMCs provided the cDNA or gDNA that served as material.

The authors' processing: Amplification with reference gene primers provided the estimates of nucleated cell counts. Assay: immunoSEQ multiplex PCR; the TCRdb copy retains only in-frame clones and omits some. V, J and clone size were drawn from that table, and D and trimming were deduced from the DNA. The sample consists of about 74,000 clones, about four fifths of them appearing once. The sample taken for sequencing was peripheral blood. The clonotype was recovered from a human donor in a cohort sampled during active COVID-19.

The CDR3: CASSVGRPGAPLHF. CDR3 DNA: TGTGCCAGCAGCGTAGGCAGGCCAGGGGCACCCCTCCACTTT. This rearrangement joins TRBV9 to TRBJ1-6; D possibly corresponds to TRBD1 (6 bases). Germline loops: CDR1 SGDLS, CDR2 YYNGEE. V lost 0 bases to trimming and J lost 11 bases, with 12 bases between them. The CDR3 contains 14 residues.